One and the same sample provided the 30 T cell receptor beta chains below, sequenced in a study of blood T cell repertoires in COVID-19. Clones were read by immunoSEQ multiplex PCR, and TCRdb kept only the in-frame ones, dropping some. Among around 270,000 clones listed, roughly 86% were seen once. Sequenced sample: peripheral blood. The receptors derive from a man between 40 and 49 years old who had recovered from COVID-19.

The CDR3 DNA is TGTGCCAGCAGCACGGACAGGGGGGACTATGGCTACACCTTC. Encoded protein: CASSTDRGDYGYTF. The chain combines TRBV5-4 with TRBJ1-2; 10 bases agree with TRBD1. The CDR3 has 14 residues. V trimming: 4 bases; J trimming: 3 bases; junction bases outside the gene matches: 3. Germline-derived CDR1 and CDR2 are SGHNT and YYREEE (reference sequence).

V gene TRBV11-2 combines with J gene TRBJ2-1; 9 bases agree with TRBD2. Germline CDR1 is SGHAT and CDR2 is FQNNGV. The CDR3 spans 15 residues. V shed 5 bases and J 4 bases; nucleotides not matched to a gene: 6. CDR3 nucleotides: TGTGCCAGCAGCCCTGGGACTAGCCTTTACAATGAGCAGTTCTTC. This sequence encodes CASSPGTSLYNEQFF.

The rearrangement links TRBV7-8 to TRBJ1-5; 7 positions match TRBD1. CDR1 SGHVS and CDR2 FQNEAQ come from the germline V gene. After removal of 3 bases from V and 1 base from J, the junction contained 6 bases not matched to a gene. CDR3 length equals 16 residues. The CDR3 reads CASSFGGGGSNQPQHF. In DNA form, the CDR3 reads TGTGCCAGCAGCTTTGGAGGGGGCGGGAGCAATCAGCCCCAGCATTTT.

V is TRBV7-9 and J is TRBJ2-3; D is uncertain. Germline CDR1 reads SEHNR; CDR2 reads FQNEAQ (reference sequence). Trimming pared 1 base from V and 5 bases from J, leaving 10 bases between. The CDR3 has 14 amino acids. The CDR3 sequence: CASSLGVGVDTQYF. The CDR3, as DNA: TGTGCCAGCAGCTTAGGGGTGGGCGTAGATACGCAGTATTTT.

CDR3 region: CASSRDRGLLWFF. In DNA, the CDR3 is TGTGCCAGCAGTCGTGACAGGGGGCTTCTCTGGTTCTTC. This chain connects TRBV6-2 or TRBV6-3 to TRBJ2-1, with 10 bases matching TRBD1. Trimming cost V 5 bases and J 15 bases; bases outside gene matches: 10. The germline V gene has CDR1 MNHEY and CDR2 SVGEGT. The CDR3 sequence is 13 residues long.

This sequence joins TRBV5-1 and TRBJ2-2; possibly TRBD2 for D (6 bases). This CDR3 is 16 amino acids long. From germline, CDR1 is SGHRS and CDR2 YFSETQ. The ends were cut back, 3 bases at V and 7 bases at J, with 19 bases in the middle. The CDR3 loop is CASSSLTSSAGGELFF. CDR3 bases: TGCGCCAGCAGCTCCCTCACTAGCTCCGCGGGCGGGGAGCTGTTTTTT.

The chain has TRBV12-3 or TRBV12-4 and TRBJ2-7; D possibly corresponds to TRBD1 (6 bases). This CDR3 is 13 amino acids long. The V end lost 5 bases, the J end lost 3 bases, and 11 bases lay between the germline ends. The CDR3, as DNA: TGTGCCAGCAGTAGGGACAAATACTACGAGCAGTACTTC. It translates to CASSRDKYYEQYF.

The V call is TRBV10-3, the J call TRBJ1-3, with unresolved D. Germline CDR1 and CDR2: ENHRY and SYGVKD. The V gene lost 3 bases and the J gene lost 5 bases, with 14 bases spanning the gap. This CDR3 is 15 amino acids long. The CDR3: CAISDRPGGRNTIYF. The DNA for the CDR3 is TGTGCCATCAGTGATAGGCCTGGAGGTAGAAACACCATATATTTT.

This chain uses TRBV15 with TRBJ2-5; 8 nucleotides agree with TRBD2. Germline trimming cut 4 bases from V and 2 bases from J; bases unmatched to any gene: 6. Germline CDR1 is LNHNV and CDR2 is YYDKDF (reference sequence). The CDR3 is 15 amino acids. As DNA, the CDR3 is TGTGCCACCAGCACTGAGCGGGGGACTCAAGAGACCCAGTACTTC. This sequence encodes CATSTERGTQETQYF.

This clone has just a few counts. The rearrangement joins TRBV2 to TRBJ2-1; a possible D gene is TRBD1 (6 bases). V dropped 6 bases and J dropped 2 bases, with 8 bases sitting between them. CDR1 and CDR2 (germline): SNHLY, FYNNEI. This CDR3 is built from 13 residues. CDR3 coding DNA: TGTGCCAGCAGACAGGGCACCTACAATGAGCAGTTCTTC. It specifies CASRQGTYNEQFF.

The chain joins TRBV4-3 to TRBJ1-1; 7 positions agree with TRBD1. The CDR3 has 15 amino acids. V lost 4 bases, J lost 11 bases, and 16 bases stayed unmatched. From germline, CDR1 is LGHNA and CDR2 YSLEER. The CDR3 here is CASSRLPGERDSAFF. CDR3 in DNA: TGCGCCAGCAGCCGACTACCGGGGGAGAGGGACAGTGCTTTCTTT.

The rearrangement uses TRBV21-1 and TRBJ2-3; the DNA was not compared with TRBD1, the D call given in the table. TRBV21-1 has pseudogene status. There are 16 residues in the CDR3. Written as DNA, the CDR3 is TGTGCCAGCAGCCTAAAAGGGACAGGGGGGCCAGATACGCAGTATTTT. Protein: CASSLKGTGGPDTQYF.

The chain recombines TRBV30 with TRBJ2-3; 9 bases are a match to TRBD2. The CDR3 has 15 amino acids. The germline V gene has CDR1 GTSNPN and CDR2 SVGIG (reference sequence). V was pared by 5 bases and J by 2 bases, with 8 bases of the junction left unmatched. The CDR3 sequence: CAWDLTSGITDTQYF. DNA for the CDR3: TGTGCCTGGGATTTGACTAGCGGTATCACAGATACGCAGTATTTT.

CDR3 in amino acids: CASSTGTSGSYETQYF. CDR3 nucleotides: TGTGCCAGCAGTACCGGGACTAGCGGGAGTTACGAGACCCAGTACTTC. The chain employs TRBV6-6 and TRBJ2-5, with 14 bases identical to TRBD2. Germline CDR1 MNHNY, CDR2 SVGAGI (reference sequence). This CDR3 is built from 16 residues. V lost 5 bases, J lost 5 bases, and 7 bases stayed unmatched.

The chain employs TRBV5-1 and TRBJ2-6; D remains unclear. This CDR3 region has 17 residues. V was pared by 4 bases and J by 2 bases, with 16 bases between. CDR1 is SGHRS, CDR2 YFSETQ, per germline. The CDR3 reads CASSLGGRSAGANVLTF. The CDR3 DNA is TGCGCCAGCAGCCTGGGTGGTAGGAGTGCTGGGGCCAACGTCCTGACTTTC. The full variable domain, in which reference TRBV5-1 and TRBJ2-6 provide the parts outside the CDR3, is KAGVTQTPRYLIKTRGQQVTLSCSPISGHRSVSWYQQTPGQGLQFLFEYFSETQRNKGNFPGRFSGRQFSNSRSEMNVSTLELGDSALYLCASSLGGRSAGANVLTFGAGSRLTVL.

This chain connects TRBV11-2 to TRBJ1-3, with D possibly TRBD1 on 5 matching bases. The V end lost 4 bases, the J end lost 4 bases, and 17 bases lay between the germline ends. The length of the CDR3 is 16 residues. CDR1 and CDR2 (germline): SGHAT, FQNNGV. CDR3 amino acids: CASSSPRVRKGNTIYF. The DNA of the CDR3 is TGTGCCAGCAGCTCTCCCAGGGTCCGAAAAGGAAACACCATATATTTT.

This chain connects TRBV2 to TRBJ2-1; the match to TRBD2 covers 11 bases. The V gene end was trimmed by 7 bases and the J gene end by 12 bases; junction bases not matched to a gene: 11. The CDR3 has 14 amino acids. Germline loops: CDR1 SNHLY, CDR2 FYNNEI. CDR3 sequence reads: CASNAGGTSGRQFF. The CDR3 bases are TGTGCCAGCAATGCTGGTGGAACTAGCGGGAGGCAGTTCTTC.

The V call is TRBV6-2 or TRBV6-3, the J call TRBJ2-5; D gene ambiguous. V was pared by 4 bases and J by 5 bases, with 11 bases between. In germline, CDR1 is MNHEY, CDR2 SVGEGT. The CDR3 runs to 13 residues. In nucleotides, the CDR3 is TGTGCCAGCAGTTTTTTACTAATGGAGACCCAGTACTTC. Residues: CASSFLLMETQYF.

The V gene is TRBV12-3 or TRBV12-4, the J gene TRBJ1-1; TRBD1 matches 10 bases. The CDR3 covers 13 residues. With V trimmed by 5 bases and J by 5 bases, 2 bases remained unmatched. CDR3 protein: CASSAGQGTEAFF. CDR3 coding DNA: TGTGCCAGCAGTGCGGGACAGGGGACTGAAGCTTTCTTT.

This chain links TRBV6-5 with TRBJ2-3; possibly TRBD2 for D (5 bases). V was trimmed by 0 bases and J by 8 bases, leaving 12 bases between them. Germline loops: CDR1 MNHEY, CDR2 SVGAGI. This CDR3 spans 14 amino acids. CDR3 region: CASSYSPSTGTQYF. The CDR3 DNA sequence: TGTGCCAGCAGTTACTCGCCTAGCACGGGTACGCAGTATTTT.

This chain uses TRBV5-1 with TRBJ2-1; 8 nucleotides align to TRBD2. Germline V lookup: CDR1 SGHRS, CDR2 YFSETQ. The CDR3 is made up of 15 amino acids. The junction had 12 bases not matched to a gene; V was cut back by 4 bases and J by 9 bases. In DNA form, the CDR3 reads TGCGCCAGCAGCGTGTTAGCGGGGCCCGGGGTTGAGCAGTTCTTC. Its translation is CASSVLAGPGVEQFF.

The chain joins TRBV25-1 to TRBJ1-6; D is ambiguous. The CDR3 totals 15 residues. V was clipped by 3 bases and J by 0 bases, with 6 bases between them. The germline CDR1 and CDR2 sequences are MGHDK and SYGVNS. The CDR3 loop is CASSDGSSYNSPLHF. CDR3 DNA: TGTGCCAGCAGTGATGGGAGCTCCTATAATTCACCCCTCCACTTT.

As DNA, the CDR3 is TGCGCCAGCAGCGTGACAGGGGGATCCTACGAGCAGTACTTC. This gives the protein CASSVTGGSYEQYF. The J gene is TRBJ2-7, the V gene TRBV5-1; 9 nucleotides agree with TRBD1. The V and J ends lost 4 bases and 1 base, in that order; junction bases with no gene match: 3. The CDR3 is 14 residues long. The germline V gene encodes CDR1 SGHRS and CDR2 YFSETQ. The full variable domain, in which reference TRBV5-1 and TRBJ2-7 provide the parts outside the CDR3, is KAGVTQTPRYLIKTRGQQVTLSCSPISGHRSVSWYQQTPGQGLQFLFEYFSETQRNKGNFPGRFSGRQFSNSRSEMNVSTLELGDSALYLCASSVTGGSYEQYFGPGTRLTVT.

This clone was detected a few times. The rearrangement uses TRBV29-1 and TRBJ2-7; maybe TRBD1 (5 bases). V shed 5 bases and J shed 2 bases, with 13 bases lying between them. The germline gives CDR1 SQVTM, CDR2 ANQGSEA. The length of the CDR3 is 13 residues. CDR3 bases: TGCAGCGTTAGGGGTCGCCAGGCCTACGAGCAGTACTTC. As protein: CSVRGRQAYEQYF.

CDR3 residues: CASSPLHEASNEQYF. CDR3 sequence (DNA): TGTGCCAGCAGCCCGCTCCATGAGGCGTCCAACGAGCAGTACTTC. The chain has TRBV7-6 and TRBJ2-7; D remains ambiguous. The CDR3 has 15 residues. Germline V gives CDR1 SGHVS, CDR2 FNYEAQ. V was clipped by 5 bases and J by 5 bases, with 19 bases between them.

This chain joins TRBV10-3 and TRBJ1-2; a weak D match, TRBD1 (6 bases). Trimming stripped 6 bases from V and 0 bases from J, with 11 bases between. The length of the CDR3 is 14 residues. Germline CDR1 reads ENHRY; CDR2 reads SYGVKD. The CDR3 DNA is TGTGCCATCAGCCCGGACAGTCCTAACTATGGCTACACCTTC. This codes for CAISPDSPNYGYTF.

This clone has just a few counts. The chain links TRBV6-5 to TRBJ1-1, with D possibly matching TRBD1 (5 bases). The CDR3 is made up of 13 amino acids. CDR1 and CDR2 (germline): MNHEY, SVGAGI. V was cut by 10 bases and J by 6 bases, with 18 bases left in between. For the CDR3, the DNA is TGTGCCACTTCGACTTTAGGAGGGGCTGAAGCTTTCTTT. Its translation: CATSTLGGAEAFF.

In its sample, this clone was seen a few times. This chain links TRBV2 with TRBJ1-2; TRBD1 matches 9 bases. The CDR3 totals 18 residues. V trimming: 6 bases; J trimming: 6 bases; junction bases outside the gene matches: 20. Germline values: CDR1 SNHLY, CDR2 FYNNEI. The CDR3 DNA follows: TGTGCCAGCAGGCGGGGGCCGATACAGGGGGCTATTGGAGATGGCTACACCTTC. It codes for CASRRGPIQGAIGDGYTF.

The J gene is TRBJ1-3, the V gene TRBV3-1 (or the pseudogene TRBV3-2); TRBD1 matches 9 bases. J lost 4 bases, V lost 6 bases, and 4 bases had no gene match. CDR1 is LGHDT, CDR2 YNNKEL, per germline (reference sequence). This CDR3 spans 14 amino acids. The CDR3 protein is CASRQQGAGNTIYF. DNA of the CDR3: TGTGCCAGCAGACAACAGGGGGCGGGAAACACCATATATTTT.

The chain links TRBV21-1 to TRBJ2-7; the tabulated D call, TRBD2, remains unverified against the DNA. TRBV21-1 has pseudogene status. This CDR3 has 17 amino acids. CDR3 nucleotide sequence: TGTGCCAGCAGCAAAGAAGGGCCTAAGGGGAGGCACTACGAGCAGTACTTC. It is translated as CASSKEGPKGRHYEQYF.